This T cell receptor beta chain was captured in a study of T-cell reconstitution after alpha-beta-depleted transplantation in children. The germline V gene encodes CDR1 DFQATT and CDR2 SNEGSKA (reference sequence). The CDR3 is made up of 17 amino acids. Trimming cost V 6 bases and J 0 bases; bases outside gene matches: 11. This clonotype turned up a few times. A TCRbeta library incorporating unique molecular identifiers was prepared. TCRdb ran MiXCR on the PCR reads and lists one entry per CDR3 protein. The table includes around 600,000 distinct CDR3 sequences, over 9.5% detected once. The sample in question was PBMCs from the stem cell graft donor, obtained from the stem cell graft. The receptor's source is a human donor who donated a stem cell graft to a child with acute myeloid leukemia. The chain uses TRBV20-1 and TRBJ2-3; TRBD2 matches at 11 bases. Here the CDR3 reads CSARVAGGIGSTDTQYF. The CDR3, as DNA: TGCAGTGCCAGGGTAGCGGGAGGGATCGGGAGCACAGATACGCAGTATTTT.